The entry below gives a single TCR beta chain sequence along with its context. Its target is not known. The sample is drawn from a study of cytomegalovirus exposure and HLA in healthy donors. The overall study: Drawn from HLA-typed donors, tens of millions of unique TCRs were held in an early data release. In terms of ancestry, the Caucasian-associated cluster contained around 79% of the approximately 400 genotyped donors.

Vbeta (60) and Jbeta (13) primers were used in the PCR. The data were produced by immunoSEQ multiplex PCR, yet TCRdb's version contains in-frame clones alone and is incomplete. The sample lists about 130,000 clones, 75% to 85% occurring once. V shed 0 bases and J shed 5 bases, with 11 bases lying between them. Germline-derived CDR1 and CDR2 are MNHEY and SVGAGI. The CDR3 has 15 residues. Whole-study findings and limits: The investigators catalogued 164 TCR beta chains as cytomegalovirus-associated.

The rearrangement joins TRBV6-5 to TRBJ2-1; D perhaps matches TRBD1 (5 bases). The TCR was taken from a male donor in good health and CMV-seronegative. The specimen sequenced was PBMCs. CDR3 bases: TGTGCCAGCAGTTACTCGAAGGTACAGGACAATGAGCAGTTCTTC. Translated: CASSYSKVQDNEQFF.